This is a list of T cell receptor beta chains from one sample in a study of Ad26.COV2.S vaccination and SARS-CoV-2 variants. The assay was immunoSEQ multiplex PCR, and TCRdb's table has in-frame clones only and misses some. The table records some 340,000 clones, around 84% of them present only once. This specimen was peripheral blood, taken in a trial of Ad26.COV2.S vaccine versus placebo. The receptor set was obtained from a person aged 18 to 65 who received the Ad26.COV2.S COVID-19 vaccine or a placebo. Each CDR3 is given with its conserved first and last residue. The order of the fields is J gene, V gene, clone size, D gene, CDR3 protein, CDR3 DNA. D genes are given only for firm matches. Clone size is given for some rows only: seen once, a few or many times, or a class if the clone is expanded.

TRBJ2-3,TRBV3-1/TRBV3-2,-,-,CASSQVGGAPTDTQYF,TGTGCCAGCAGCCAAGTAGGGGGGGCCCCCACAGATACGCAGTATTTT
TRBJ1-3,TRBV20-1,-,-,CSASNGNTIYF,TGCAGTGCTAGTAACGGAAACACCATATATTTT
TRBJ1-2,TRBV3-1/TRBV3-2,-,-,CASSQDAGAKGYTF,TGTGCCAGCAGCCAAGATGCAGGGGCAAAGGGCTACACCTTC
TRBJ2-7,TRBV6-5,once,-,CASSYSGEQYF,TGTGCCAGCAGTTACTCGGGTGAGCAGTACTTC
TRBJ1-6,TRBV19,-,TRBD1,CASSERQGGTPLHF,TGTGCCAGTAGTGAACGACAGGGCGGGACACCCCTCCACTTT
TRBJ1-1,TRBV4-3,-,-,CASRKSVAVQAATEAFF,TGCGCCAGCAGGAAAAGTGTCGCGGTACAGGCGGCGACTGAAGCTTTCTTT
TRBJ2-1,TRBV19,-,TRBD2,CASRERGAQGEQFF,TGTGCCAGTAGGGAGCGGGGGGCACAGGGTGAGCAGTTCTTC
TRBJ2-7,TRBV2,-,-,CASGGQGDLYYEQYF,TGTGCCAGCGGGGGGCAGGGAGATCTCTACTACGAGCAGTACTTC
TRBJ2-2,TRBV25-1,-,TRBD1,CASSEPHRTGDTGELFF,TGTGCCAGCAGTGAACCTCACCGGACAGGGGACACCGGGGAGCTGTTTTTT
TRBJ1-2,TRBV11-2,-,-,CASSLGPGPWVYGYTF,TGTGCCAGCAGCTTAGGCCCCGGCCCCTGGGTCTATGGCTACACCTTC
TRBJ1-1,TRBV19,-,-,CASSIFGGVATEAFF,TGTGCCAGTAGTATTTTTGGAGGGGTTGCCACTGAAGCTTTCTTT
TRBJ1-1,TRBV5-1,-,-,CASSLATVLNTEAFF,TGCGCCAGCAGCCTCGCAACCGTCTTGAACACTGAAGCTTTCTTT
TRBJ1-4,TRBV15,-,-,CATSRDARDNEKLFF,TGTGCCACCAGCAGAGATGCCAGGGATAATGAAAAACTGTTTTTT
TRBJ2-1,TRBV6-2/TRBV6-3,-,-,CASSYGGKGRNEQFF,TGTGCCAGCAGTTATGGAGGGAAGGGTCGCAATGAGCAGTTCTTC
TRBJ2-7,TRBV6-5,-,TRBD2,CASSFQGGGLEQYF,TGTGCCAGCAGTTTCCAGGGCGGGGGGCTCGAGCAGTACTTC
TRBJ1-2,TRBV19,-,-,CASRGGSLGSGYGYTF,TGTGCCAGTAGGGGTGGGTCCCTCGGCTCGGGCTATGGCTACACCTTC
TRBJ2-2,TRBV27,-,-,CASSLSLGTGELFF,TGTGCCAGCAGTTTATCGTTAGGCACCGGGGAGCTGTTTTTT
TRBJ2-2,TRBV9,-,-,CASSPKGHGETGELFF,TGTGCCAGCAGCCCCAAGGGACACGGAGAGACCGGGGAGCTGTTTTTT
TRBJ1-2,TRBV11-1,-,-,CASSHGVEGHGYTF,TGTGCCAGCAGCCATGGCGTAGAAGGGCACGGCTACACCTTC
TRBJ2-5,TRBV29-1,-,-,CSVDKGSGPQETQYF,TGCAGCGTTGATAAAGGAAGCGGGCCTCAAGAGACCCAGTACTTC
TRBJ1-4,TRBV3-1/TRBV3-2,-,TRBD1,CASRGTGGGEKLFF,TGTGCCAGCAGGGGGACAGGGGGAGGTGAAAAACTGTTTTTT
TRBJ1-6,TRBV6-1,-,-,CASSEGGKGIHF,TGTGCCAGCAGTGAAGGTGGGAAAGGGATCCACTTT
TRBJ1-2,TRBV27,-,TRBD1,CASSGTGGAGGYTF,TGTGCCAGCAGTGGCACAGGGGGCGCGGGTGGCTACACCTTC
TRBJ1-6,TRBV3-1/TRBV3-2,-,-,CASSQGDTIPRSPLHF,TGTGCCAGCAGCCAAGGGGACACAATCCCTAGATCACCCCTCCACTTT
TRBJ2-7,TRBV19,-,TRBD2,CASSSTPGELAGRYEQYF,TGTGCCAGTAGTTCGACTCCCGGGGAGCTAGCGGGGAGATACGAGCAGTACTTC
TRBJ2-2,TRBV5-4,-,TRBD2,CASSGGGLAGGNTGELFF,TGTGCCAGCAGCGGTGGAGGACTAGCGGGGGGTAACACCGGGGAGCTGTTTTTT
TRBJ2-7,TRBV12-3/TRBV12-4,-,-,CASSFRGAYEQYF,TGTGCCAGCAGTTTCCGCGGGGCCTACGAGCAGTACTTC
TRBJ1-6,TRBV18,-,-,CASSPIDNSPLHF,TGTGCCAGCTCACCAATCGATAATTCACCCCTCCACTTT
TRBJ1-5,TRBV10-2,-,TRBD1,CASSALNRGSNQPQHF,TGCGCCAGCAGTGCACTTAACAGGGGTAGCAATCAGCCCCAGCATTTT
TRBJ2-1,TRBV7-6,-,TRBD2,CASSLSSGLAGGQFF,TGTGCCAGCAGCTTATCGTCGGGACTAGCGGGGGGGCAGTTCTTC
TRBJ2-1,TRBV9,-,TRBD2,CASTAGSGDYNEQFF,TGTGCCAGCACCGCAGGTAGCGGGGACTACAATGAGCAGTTCTTC
TRBJ1-6,TRBV10-3,-,TRBD1,CAISGDRGGSPLHF,TGTGCCATCAGTGGGGACAGGGGGGGGTCACCCCTCCACTTT
TRBJ1-1,TRBV5-6,-,TRBD1,CASSLFQGVNTEAFF,TGTGCCAGCAGCTTGTTCCAGGGGGTAAACACTGAAGCTTTCTTT
TRBJ2-1,TRBV18,-,TRBD1,CASSPPTGRYNEQFF,TGTGCCAGCTCCCCCCCGACAGGGAGATACAATGAGCAGTTCTTC
TRBJ1-2,TRBV27,once,-,CASSWRGGNYGYTF,TGTGCCAGCAGTTGGAGAGGGGGGAACTATGGCTACACCTTC
TRBJ2-1,TRBV27,-,TRBD1,CASSPLGTGHENEQFF,TGTGCCAGCAGTCCCCTGGGGACAGGGCATGAGAATGAGCAGTTCTTC
TRBJ2-1,TRBV14,-,TRBD2,CASSQGLAGYNEQFF,TGTGCCAGCAGCCAGGGTCTAGCGGGTTACAATGAGCAGTTCTTC
TRBJ2-7,TRBV18,-,TRBD2,CASSPASGGTFYEQYF,TGTGCCAGCTCACCTGCTAGCGGGGGGACTTTCTACGAGCAGTACTTC
TRBJ1-2,TRBV2,-,TRBD1,CASNTGTDGYTF,TGTGCCAGCAATACCGGGACAGATGGCTACACCTTC
TRBJ1-6,TRBV18,-,TRBD1,CASSPGTGGSPLHF,TGTGCCAGCTCCCCCGGGACAGGGGGGTCACCCCTCCACTTT
TRBJ1-1,TRBV5-1,-,-,CASSSGGVVTEAFF,TGCGCCAGCAGCTCGGGTGGAGTGGTTACTGAAGCTTTCTTT
TRBJ1-3,TRBV2,-,TRBD1,CASRTGTGTGNTIYF,TGTGCCAGTCGTACCGGGACAGGGACTGGAAACACCATATATTTT
TRBJ2-7,TRBV7-6,-,TRBD1,CASSLEGQPSYEQYF,TGTGCCAGCAGCTTAGAGGGACAGCCCTCCTACGAGCAGTACTTC
TRBJ1-2,TRBV2,few,-,CASSGTGDYGYTF,TGTGCCAGCAGCGGGACGGGGGACTATGGCTACACCTTC
TRBJ1-6,TRBV25-1,few,-,CASSVSSGDNSPLHF,TGTGCCAGCAGTGTTAGTTCGGGGGATAATTCACCCCTCCACTTT
TRBJ2-3,TRBV6-1,-,-,CASKASPTTDTQYF,TGTGCCAGCAAGGCTAGCCCCACCACAGATACGCAGTATTTT
TRBJ1-2,TRBV27,-,TRBD1,CASRTGKPYGYTF,TGTGCCAGCAGGACAGGGAAACCCTATGGCTACACCTTC
TRBJ1-4,TRBV28,-,-,CASSLSGDGGEKLFF,TGTGCCAGCAGTTTATCGGGGGATGGAGGTGAAAAACTGTTTTTT
TRBJ2-1,TRBV27,-,TRBD2,CASSPQRGGINEQFF,TGTGCCAGCAGTCCCCAGCGGGGGGGCATCAATGAGCAGTTCTTC
TRBJ1-5,TRBV19,few,-,CASSIKQGGNQPQHF,TGTGCCAGTAGTATTAAACAGGGTGGCAATCAGCCCCAGCATTTT
TRBJ1-3,TRBV27,-,-,CASSSHALGGNTIYF,TGTGCCAGCAGTTCCCATGCTTTGGGGGGAAACACCATATATTTT
TRBJ1-2,TRBV2,-,-,CASSLDSDGYTF,TGTGCCAGCAGTCTGGACAGTGATGGCTACACCTTC
TRBJ2-7,TRBV14,-,-,CASSQPNEQYF,TGTGCCAGCAGCCAACCTAATGAGCAGTACTTC
TRBJ2-2,TRBV28,-,-,CASSGYLNTGELFF,TGTGCCAGCAGTGGCTACCTGAACACCGGGGAGCTGTTTTTT
TRBJ2-4,TRBV5-1,-,-,CASRGEGRYIQYF,TGCGCCAGCAGGGGAGAGGGCAGGTACATTCAGTACTTC
TRBJ2-3,TRBV24-1,-,-,CATGGARDATDTQYF,TGTGCCACCGGGGGGGCCAGGGACGCCACAGATACGCAGTATTTT
TRBJ2-1,TRBV19,-,-,CASSPSRGRVDEQFF,TGTGCCAGTAGTCCCTCCCGGGGCAGGGTAGATGAGCAGTTCTTC
TRBJ2-7,TRBV7-2,-,-,CASSSGWTVTYEQYF,TGTGCCAGCAGCTCCGGATGGACAGTTACCTACGAGCAGTACTTC
TRBJ2-5,TRBV3-1/TRBV3-2,-,-,CASSQVRYQEAQYF,TGTGCCAGCAGCCAAGTCAGGTACCAGGAAGCCCAGTACTTC
TRBJ1-5,TRBV7-2,-,-,CASSLREGGFNQPQHF,TGTGCCAGCAGCTTAAGGGAGGGAGGGTTTAATCAGCCCCAGCATTTT